This TCR beta chain is from a study of blood T cell repertoires in COVID-19. V lost 3 bases to trimming and J lost 5 bases; unmatched junction nucleotides: 2. The CDR3 is 13 amino acids. Repertoires were generated with immunoSEQ multiplex PCR, while TCRdb's copy carries only in-frame clones and drops some. In the table there are around 220,000 clones, roughly 80% of which are singletons. This clonotype was sampled from a woman older than 75 with COVID-19, enrolled during active disease. Sequencing was performed on peripheral blood. The J gene is TRBJ1-1, the V gene TRBV12-3 or TRBV12-4; 8 bases align to TRBD1. CDR3 amino acids: CASSFQGATEAFF. CDR3 sequence (DNA): TGTGCCAGCAGTTTCCAGGGGGCGACTGAAGCTTTCTTT.